The rows below give T cell receptor beta chains drawn from one sample of a study of blood T cells in healthy people across ages. TCRdb reanalysed the 5' RACE reads using MiXCR and keeps one entry per CDR3 protein. The repertoire has about 1,500,000 distinct CDR3 sequences, roughly 45% of them found once; the top ten carry 7% to 9.5%. Sequenced sample: blood. These TCRs come from a woman under 30 in good health. Each CDR3 is given with its conserved first and last residue. A D gene is named only where the DNA matches it firmly. Clone size is shown for a subset of rows, as once, few, many or a class of expanded clone.

TRBV12-3/TRBV12-4,few,TRBJ2-3,.,CASNAPARAYTQYF,TGTGCCAGCAACGCTCCCGCCAGGGCGTATACGCAGTATTTT
TRBV11-2,once,TRBJ2-3,.,CASSHMAGTTDTQYF,TGTGCCAGCAGCCATATGGCGGGGACCACAGATACGCAGTATTTT
TRBV2,many,TRBJ2-1,.,CASSERGTSSYNEQFF,TGTGCCAGCAGTGAGAGGGGGACAAGCTCCTACAATGAGCAGTTCTTC
TRBV19,.,TRBJ2-3,.,CASSIKRLTDTQYF,TGTGCCAGTAGTATTAAGCGGCTCACAGATACGCAGTATTTT
TRBV20-1,.,TRBJ1-1,.,CSARDDGIEAFF,TGCAGTGCTAGAGATGACGGAATTGAAGCTTTCTTT
TRBV12-3/TRBV12-4,.,TRBJ2-3,.,CASSAQRCPDTQYF,TGTGCCAGCAGTGCCCAGAGATGCCCAGATACGCAGTATTTT
TRBV5-1,once,TRBJ2-6,.,CASSLSALGSSGANVLTF,TGCGCCAGCAGCTTGAGCGCTCTGGGGAGCTCTGGGGCCAACGTCCTGACTTTC
TRBV11-2,.,TRBJ2-1,TRBD2,CASTRPTSRNEQFF,TGTGCCAGCACCCGACCGACTAGCCGAAATGAGCAGTTCTTC
TRBV5-5,.,TRBJ2-1,.,CASSLGLVYNGQFF,TGTGCCAGCAGCTTGGGACTAGTTTACAATGGGCAGTTCTTC
TRBV29-1,.,TRBJ1-1,.,CSAQNAGAEAFF,TGCAGCGCCCAGAATGCGGGGGCTGAAGCTTTCTTT